A single sample is the source of the 26 T cell receptor beta chains below, sequenced in a study of T cell responses to AZD1222 COVID-19 vaccine. Some clones are missing from TCRdb's copy, which holds only in-frame ones; the method was immunoSEQ multiplex PCR. The table has 150,000 to 200,000 clones, around 87% seen once; the top ten hold about 3%. The sequences come from peripheral blood, collected on day 0 of MenACWY control vaccination. The receptors come from an adult in good health.

The rearrangement uses TRBV5-5 and TRBJ1-5, with 11 bases aligning to TRBD1. CDR1 is SGHKS, CDR2 YYEKEE, per germline (reference sequence). CDR3 length equals 17 residues. With V trimmed by 3 bases and J by 1 base, 6 bases remained unmatched. CDR3 nucleotides: TGTGCCAGCAGCTCCGGGACAGGGGGAGGGAGCAATCAGCCCCAGCATTTT. Protein product: CASSSGTGGGSNQPQHF.

The chain links TRBV2 to TRBJ2-7, with 10 bases that match TRBD1. In germline, CDR1 is SNHLY, CDR2 FYNNEI. Trimming took 7 bases from V and 4 from J; bases not matched to a gene: 7. This CDR3 region has 14 residues. The CDR3 spells CASKGQGGPYEQYF. CDR3 bases: TGTGCCAGCAAAGGACAGGGGGGCCCGTACGAGCAGTACTTC.

The chain uses TRBV6-4 and TRBJ1-2; D unclear. Trimming left V 2 bases short and J 8 bases short, with 9 bases between. This CDR3 spans 12 amino acids. Per germline, CDR1 MRHNA and CDR2 SNTAGT. The CDR3 spells CASSDLLGGYTF. The CDR3 DNA follows: TGTGCCAGCAGTGACCTCCTGGGGGGCTACACCTTC.

Comment on this clone: Other DNA variants within this sample encode the same CDR3. As DNA, the CDR3 is TGTGCCAGCAGCTTAGATGGGCAGCCCCAGCATTTT. Amino acids: CASSLDGQPQHF. The genes are TRBV7-2 and TRBJ1-5, with D unclear. With 1 base removed from V and 7 bases from J, the gap between germline ends came to 5 bases. This CDR3 is built from 12 residues. Germline assignment: CDR1 SGHTA and CDR2 FQGNSA.

The V call is TRBV7-9, the J call TRBJ2-7; D is uncertain. The length of the CDR3 is 13 residues. CDR1 and CDR2 from the germline V gene are SEHNR and FQNEAQ (reference sequence). V gave up 5 bases and J gave up 2 bases, with 10 bases separating them. The CDR3 protein is CASSPGEAYEQYF. CDR3 nucleotides: TGTGCCAGCAGCCCTGGGGAAGCCTACGAGCAGTACTTC.

J is TRBJ1-5 and V is TRBV9; tentatively, D is TRBD1 (6 bases). Trimming took 4 bases from V and 10 from J, leaving 15 bases between them. The CDR3 loop spans 13 amino acids. In germline, CDR1 is SGDLS, CDR2 YYNGEE. The chain's CDR3 is CASSTTGGIPQHF. The CDR3 DNA follows: TGTGCCAGCAGCACGACAGGAGGGATTCCCCAGCATTTT. The whole variable domain, filled in from reference TRBV9 and TRBJ1-5, reads DSGVTQTPKHLITATGQRVTLRCSPRSGDLSVYWYQQSLDQGLQFLIQYYNGEERAKGNILERFSAQQFPDLHSELNLSSLELGDSALYFCASSTTGGIPQHFGDGTRLSIL.

The genes are TRBV29-1 and TRBJ2-7, with unresolved D. The germline V gene has CDR1 SQVTM and CDR2 ANQGSEA. The V end was cut by 4 bases, the J end by 0 bases, with 7 bases between. The CDR3 sequence is 12 residues long. The CDR3 region has the DNA TGCAGCGTTGCAACCCGCTCCTACGAGCAGTACTTC. It encodes CSVATRSYEQYF.

The chain recombines TRBV2 with TRBJ1-1; 8 positions agree with TRBD1. V was pared by 8 bases and J by 1 base, with 12 bases of the junction left unmatched. The CDR3 extends over 16 amino acids. Germline V lookup: CDR1 SNHLY, CDR2 FYNNEI. In DNA, the CDR3 is TGTGCCAGCCCACTGAGGGCAGGGGGCAAGAACACTGAAGCTTTCTTT. Translating it yields CASPLRAGGKNTEAFF.

V and J are TRBV9 and TRBJ2-5; 15 bases align to TRBD2. Germline CDR1 and CDR2: SGDLS and YYNGEE. V gave up 0 bases and J gave up 0 bases; unmatched junction bases: 6. This CDR3 has 19 residues. The DNA of the CDR3 is TGTGCCAGCAGCGTAGGACCGGGACTAGCGGGAGGAAACCAAGAGACCCAGTACTTC. As protein: CASSVGPGLAGGNQETQYF.

This clone was counted a single time. The chain joins TRBV7-9 to TRBJ1-1, with D possibly matching TRBD1 (6 bases). This CDR3 has 16 residues. V lost 3 bases and J 6 bases, leaving 20 bases between the germline ends. The germline V gene encodes CDR1 SEHNR and CDR2 FQNEAQ (reference sequence). The CDR3 coding sequence is TGTGCCAGCAGCTTGCATCGGGAACCTGAGGGGGCTGAAGCTTTCTTT. Its translation: CASSLHREPEGAEAFF. Full variable domain (rest looked up from reference TRBV7-9 and TRBJ1-1): DTGVSQNPRHKITKRGQNVTFRCDPISEHNRLYWYRQTLGQGPEFLTYFQNEAQLEKSRLLSDRFSAERPKGSFSTLEIQRTEQGDSAMYLCASSLHREPEGAEAFFGQGTRLTVV.

V gene TRBV10-2 combines with J gene TRBJ1-5; no clear D gene. Trimming pared 3 bases from V and 0 bases from J, leaving 12 bases between. From germline, CDR1 is WSHSY and CDR2 SAAADI. This CDR3 contains 16 residues. CDR3 DNA sequence: TGCGCCAGCAGTGAAGGTAGCTATTATAGCAATCAGCCCCAGCATTTT. It codes for CASSEGSYYSNQPQHF.

The chain is built from TRBV5-8 and TRBJ1-1, with 8 bases fitting TRBD1. The trim removed 7 bases at V and 5 bases at J, leaving 10 bases unmatched. This CDR3 has 14 amino acids. CDR1 and CDR2 from the germline V gene are SGHTS and YDEGEE. For the CDR3, the DNA is TGTGCCAGCTGGTCATACAGGGGGAAAACTGAAGCTTTCTTT. Encoded protein: CASWSYRGKTEAFF.

This clone has more than one count but fewer than ten. The CDR3 region is CASSLLPGLNEKLFF. The DNA for the CDR3 is TGTGCCAGCAGCTTACTTCCAGGGCTTAATGAAAAACTGTTTTTT. The rearrangement joins TRBV5-5 to TRBJ1-4; D perhaps matches TRBD1 (5 bases). The CDR3 extends over 15 amino acids. The germline gives CDR1 SGHKS, CDR2 YYEKEE (reference sequence). The V and J ends lost 2 bases and 4 bases respectively, with 12 bases between them.

The chain couples TRBV19 to TRBJ1-4, with D possibly TRBD1 on 5 matching bases. V dropped 7 bases and J dropped 8 bases, with 20 bases sitting between them. Germline CDR1 and CDR2: LNHDA and SQIVND (reference sequence). This CDR3 comprises 15 residues. The CDR3, as DNA: TGTGCCAGTATCGACTCCGCCGGACAAACGGAAAAACTGTTTTTT. Translation: CASIDSAGQTEKLFF.

DNA of the CDR3: TGTGCCAGCAGCTTGGGTGGGCCCGGGGAGCTGTTTTTT. It specifies CASSLGGPGELFF. This rearrangement joins TRBV5-6 to TRBJ2-2; no clear D. This CDR3 spans 13 amino acids. V shed 0 bases and J shed 6 bases, with 6 bases lying between them. Germline CDR1 is SGHDT and CDR2 is YYEEEE.

The CDR3 DNA follows: TGTGCCAGCAGCTTCCGGGACTATGCCTACGAGCAGTACTTC. Residues: CASSFRDYAYEQYF. The chain links TRBV3-1 (or the pseudogene TRBV3-2) to TRBJ2-7; the match to TRBD2 covers 7 bases. Trimming took 5 bases from V and 2 from J; bases not matched to a gene: 6. This CDR3 is built from 14 residues. The germline V gene encodes CDR1 LGHDT and CDR2 YNNKEL (reference sequence).

The V call is TRBV7-9, the J call TRBJ2-3; D assignment may be TRBD1 or TRBD2 (5 bases each). Trimming stripped 4 bases from V and 1 base from J, with 21 bases between. CDR3 length equals 18 residues. Germline CDR1 and CDR2: SEHNR and FQNEAQ (reference sequence). DNA for the CDR3: TGTGCCAGCAGCTGGGGGACGGGCCAAGGGTCGGGCACAGATACGCAGTATTTT. Translated, it gives CASSWGTGQGSGTDTQYF.

The chain joins TRBV6-5 to TRBJ1-5; TRBD1 is a possible D gene (6 bases). Between the trimmed V and J ends, which lost 4 bases and 6 bases, there was a span of 13 bases. CDR1 is MNHEY, CDR2 SVGAGI, per germline. The CDR3 spans 14 residues. CDR3 sequence (DNA): TGTGCCAGCAGTTCAGGGGCCTTCGGTCAGCCCCAGCATTTT. Encoded protein: CASSSGAFGQPQHF.

The chain uses TRBV5-5 and TRBJ1-6, with 9 nucleotides matching TRBD1. V was pared by 4 bases and J by 10 bases, with 6 bases of the junction left unmatched. Germline values: CDR1 SGHKS, CDR2 YYEKEE (reference sequence). This CDR3 is built from 14 residues. The CDR3 bases are TGTGCCAGCAGCCCGGACAGGGGTGAATCACCCCTCCACTTT. Protein product: CASSPDRGESPLHF.

This chain connects TRBV4-3 to TRBJ2-6, with D possibly being TRBD1 (6 bases). V lost 0 bases and J 2 bases, leaving 8 bases between the germline ends. The CDR3 length is 16 residues. Per germline, CDR1 LGHNA and CDR2 YSLEER. The CDR3 sequence: CASSQDEGAGANVLTF. The CDR3 region has the DNA TGCGCCAGCAGCCAAGATGAGGGGGCTGGGGCCAACGTCCTGACTTTC.

CDR3 nucleotide sequence: TGTGCCAGCAGCTCCGGGACAGGAAAACTGTTTTTT. Translated, it gives CASSSGTGKLFF. This chain connects TRBV7-9 to TRBJ1-4; 8 bases agree with TRBD1. Per germline, CDR1 SEHNR and CDR2 FQNEAQ (reference sequence). CDR3 size: 12 residues. The ends lost 4 bases at V and 10 bases at J; junction bases unmatched: 2. The full variable domain, with the rest looked up from reference TRBV7-9 and TRBJ1-4, is DTGVSQNPRHKITKRGQNVTFRCDPISEHNRLYWYRQTLGQGPEFLTYFQNEAQLEKSRLLSDRFSAERPKGSFSTLEIQRTEQGDSAMYLCASSSGTGKLFFGSGTQLSVL.

This clone was picked up one time. The rearrangement links TRBV3-1 (or the pseudogene TRBV3-2) to TRBJ2-5; TRBD1 matches at 8 bases. Germline V CDR1 and CDR2: LGHDT, YNNKEL (reference sequence). The CDR3 length is 14 residues. The trim removed 4 bases at V and 1 base at J, leaving 2 bases unmatched. The CDR3 sequence: CASSRGQAQETQYF. The CDR3 coding sequence is TGTGCCAGCAGCCGGGGACAGGCCCAAGAGACCCAGTACTTC.

The rearrangement links TRBV19 to TRBJ1-2; 12 bases align to TRBD1. With V trimmed by 3 bases and J by 6 bases, 11 bases remained unmatched. The germline V gene has CDR1 LNHDA and CDR2 SQIVND (reference sequence). This CDR3 is built from 17 residues. CDR3 nucleotide sequence: TGTGCCAGTAGTATCTCCGGGACAGGGGGCGATCCGGATGGCTACACCTTC. This translates into CASSISGTGGDPDGYTF.

The chain has TRBV4-2 and TRBJ1-2, with TRBD1 matching 7 bases. This CDR3 spans 15 amino acids. V was clipped by 1 base and J by 3 bases; unmatched bases: 5. CDR1 and CDR2 (germline): LGHNA, YNFKEQ. The CDR3 DNA sequence: TGTGCCAGCAGCCAAGTAACCGACAGGGACTATGGCTACACCTTC. Translating gives CASSQVTDRDYGYTF.

The chain uses TRBV5-5 and TRBJ2-3, with 7 bases fitting TRBD2. CDR3 length equals 14 residues. In germline, CDR1 is SGHKS, CDR2 YYEKEE (reference sequence). Germline trimming cut 0 bases from V and 2 bases from J; bases unmatched to any gene: 0. The CDR3 sequence is CASSLGDYTDTQYF. CDR3 DNA sequence: TGTGCCAGCAGCTTGGGGGACTACACAGATACGCAGTATTTT.

This clone came up a few times. The V and J genes are TRBV28 and TRBJ2-3; unclear D gene. V lost 5 bases and J 2 bases, leaving 11 bases between the germline ends. The CDR3 length is 14 residues. CDR1 is MDHEN and CDR2 is SYDVKM in the germline V gene. CDR3 in DNA: TGTGCCAGCAGTCAGACCTCCCCCACAGATACGCAGTATTTT. It codes for CASSQTSPTDTQYF.